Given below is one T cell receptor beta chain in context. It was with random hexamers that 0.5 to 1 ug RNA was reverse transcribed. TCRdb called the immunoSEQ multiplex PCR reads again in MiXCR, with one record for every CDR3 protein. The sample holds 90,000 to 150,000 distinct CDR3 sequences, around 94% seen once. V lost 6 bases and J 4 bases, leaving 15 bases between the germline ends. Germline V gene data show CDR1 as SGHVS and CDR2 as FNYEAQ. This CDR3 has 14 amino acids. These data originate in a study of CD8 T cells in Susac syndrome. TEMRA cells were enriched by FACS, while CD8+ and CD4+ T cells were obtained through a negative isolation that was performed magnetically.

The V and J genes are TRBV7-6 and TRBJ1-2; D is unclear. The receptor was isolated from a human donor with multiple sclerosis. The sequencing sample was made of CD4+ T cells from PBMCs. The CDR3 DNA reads TGTGCCAGCAGTCCCCCATCCGAATCCTATGGCTACACCTTC. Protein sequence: CASSPPSESYGYTF.